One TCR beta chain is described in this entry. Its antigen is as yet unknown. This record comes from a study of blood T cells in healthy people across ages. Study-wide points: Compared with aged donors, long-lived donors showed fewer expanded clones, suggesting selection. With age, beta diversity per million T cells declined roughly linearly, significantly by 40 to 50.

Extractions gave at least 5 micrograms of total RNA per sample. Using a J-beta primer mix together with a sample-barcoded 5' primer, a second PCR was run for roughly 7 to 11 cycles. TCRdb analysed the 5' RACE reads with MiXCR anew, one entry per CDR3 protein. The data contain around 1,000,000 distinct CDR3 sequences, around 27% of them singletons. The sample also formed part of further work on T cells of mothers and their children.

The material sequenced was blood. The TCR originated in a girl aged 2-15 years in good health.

The CDR3 bases are TGTGCCAGCAGCTCGACAGGGGGAGAAGATACGCAGTATTTT. This encodes CASSSTGGEDTQYF. The chain recombines TRBV7-3 with TRBJ2-3; 9 positions agree with TRBD1. Germline V gene sequence: CDR1 SGHTA, CDR2 FQGTGA. V lost 4 bases, J lost 5 bases, and 4 bases stayed unmatched. This CDR3 contains 14 residues.